The 2 T cell receptor beta chains given below trace back to one sample, sequenced in a study of T cell repertoires in cytomegalovirus infection. TCRdb recomputed calls from the reads with MiXCR, one row per CDR3 protein. Here the sample spans approximately 260,000 distinct CDR3 sequences, 15% to 20% being singletons. The sequenced sample consisted of CD8+ T cells from PBMCs. The source of these receptors is a human donor in good health (CMV status not recorded). Some clones in this sample may be carry-over from other donors' samples.

The V gene is TRBV9, the J gene TRBJ1-2; TRBD1 matches 9 bases. From germline, CDR1 is SGDLS and CDR2 YYNGEE. After removal of 3 bases from V and 3 bases from J, the junction contained 6 bases not matched to a gene. CDR3 size: 15 residues. The CDR3 region has the DNA TGTGCCAGCAGCGGGGCACAGGGGGCCTACTATGGCTACACCTTC. As protein: CASSGAQGAYYGYTF.

The chain recombines TRBV19 with TRBJ2-1, with D possibly matching TRBD2 (6 bases). V was shortened by 6 bases and J by 8 bases, with 14 bases between the two germline ends. CDR1 and CDR2 from the germline V gene are LNHDA and SQIVND (reference sequence). The CDR3 runs 13 residues. The CDR3 DNA sequence: TGTGCCAGTAGCCTTTGGGGGACTGATGAGCAGTTCTTC. It yields the protein CASSLWGTDEQFF.